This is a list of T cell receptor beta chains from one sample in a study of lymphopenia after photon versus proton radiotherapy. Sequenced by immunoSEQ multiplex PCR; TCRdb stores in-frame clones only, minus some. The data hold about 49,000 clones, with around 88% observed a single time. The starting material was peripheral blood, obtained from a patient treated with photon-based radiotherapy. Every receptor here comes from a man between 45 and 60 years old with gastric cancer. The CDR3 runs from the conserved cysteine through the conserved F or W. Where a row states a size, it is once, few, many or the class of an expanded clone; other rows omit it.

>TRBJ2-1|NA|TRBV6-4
CASSAGLAENNEQFF
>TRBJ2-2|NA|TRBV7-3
CASSVNRDRGLFGELFF
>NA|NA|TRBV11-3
CASSLGFSYEQYF
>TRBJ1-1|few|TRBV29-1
CSVGRKTEAFF
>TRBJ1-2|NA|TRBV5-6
CASSTTEYYGYTF
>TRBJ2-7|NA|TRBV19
CASSRTGTGDYEQYF
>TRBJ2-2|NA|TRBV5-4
CASSLGTDSTGELFF
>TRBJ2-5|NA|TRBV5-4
CASSLEGEETQYF
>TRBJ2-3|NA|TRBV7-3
CASSHRQFPDTQYF
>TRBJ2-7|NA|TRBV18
CASSVSSGDEQYF
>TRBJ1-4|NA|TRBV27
CASSRWDTLREKLFF
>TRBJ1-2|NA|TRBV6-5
CASSGGSRLGYTF
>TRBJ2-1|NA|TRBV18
CASSHRNTAYNEQFF
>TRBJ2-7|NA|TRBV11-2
CASSLGTGVYEQYF
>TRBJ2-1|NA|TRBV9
CASSEGGFRRKTFNEQFF
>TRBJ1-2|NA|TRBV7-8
CASSLRGPLIYGYTF
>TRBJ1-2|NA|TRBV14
CASSQFRQGNGYTF
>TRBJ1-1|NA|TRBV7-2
CASSLSANTEAFF
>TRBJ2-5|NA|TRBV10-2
CASTGGETQYF
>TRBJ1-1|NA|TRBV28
CASSKGEGRGNTEAFF
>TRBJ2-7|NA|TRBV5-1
CASSIGTSGTYEQYF
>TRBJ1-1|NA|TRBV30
CAWSAQSGAFF
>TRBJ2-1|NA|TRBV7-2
CASSSHNEQFF
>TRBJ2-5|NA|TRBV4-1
CASSRLVGETQYF
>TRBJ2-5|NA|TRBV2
CASSERRQNQETQYF
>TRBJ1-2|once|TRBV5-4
CASSLITGLAGYTF
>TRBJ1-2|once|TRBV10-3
CAISGGGIGTANYGYTF
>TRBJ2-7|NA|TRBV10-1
CASRNLTSGRFSEQYF
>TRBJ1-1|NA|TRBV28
CASSLGGGQTEAFF
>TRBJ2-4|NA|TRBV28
CASRGGLASAKNIQYF
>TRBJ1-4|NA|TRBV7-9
CASSPWTGNEKLFF
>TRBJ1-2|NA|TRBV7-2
CASSLAKEVYGYTF
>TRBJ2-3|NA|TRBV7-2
CASSLGTAGPTDTQYF
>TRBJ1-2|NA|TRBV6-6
CASSLTGPYGYTF
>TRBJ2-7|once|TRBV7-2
CASSLGLASAPYEQYF
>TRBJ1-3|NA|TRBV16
CASSPRTGVLTGNTIYF
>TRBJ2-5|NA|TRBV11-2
CASSNRDSQETQYF
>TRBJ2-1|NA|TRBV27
CASSLSSDSDYNEQFF
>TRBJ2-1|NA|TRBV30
CAWSELAGFNEQFF
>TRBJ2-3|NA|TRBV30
CAWSVQGRWDTQYF
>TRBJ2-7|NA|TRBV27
CASSPHRTVHEQYF
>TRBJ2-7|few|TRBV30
CAWKKGHTYEQYF
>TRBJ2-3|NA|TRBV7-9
CASSFSGSSDTQYF
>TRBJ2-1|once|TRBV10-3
CAIKSELAGVYNEQFF
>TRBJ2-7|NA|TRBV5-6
CASSLVGSGSYEQYF
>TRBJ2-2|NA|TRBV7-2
CASSLQDSFETGELFF
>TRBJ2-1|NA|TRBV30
CAWNSGMSYNEQFF
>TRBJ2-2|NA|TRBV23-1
CASSAPGELFF